The 14 T cell receptor beta chains in this list originate from one sample, sequenced in a study of cytomegalovirus exposure and HLA in healthy donors. The repertoire was sequenced with immunoSEQ multiplex PCR; TCRdb's copy has only in-frame clones and lacks some. The sample lists roughly 310,000 clones; over 75% were seen once. Sequencing input: PBMCs. The source of these receptors is a man aged 25-45 years in good health and CMV-seronegative.

In its sample, this clone was seen once. The chain combines TRBV19 with TRBJ1-1, with D perhaps TRBD1 (6 bases). V was shortened by 5 bases and J by 6 bases, with 19 bases between the two germline ends. The length of the CDR3 is 15 residues. The germline V gene encodes CDR1 LNHDA and CDR2 SQIVND (reference sequence). CDR3 residues: CASSPRTDYWAEAFF. CDR3 sequence (DNA): TGTGCCAGTAGTCCCCGGACAGACTACTGGGCTGAAGCTTTCTTT.

The chain joins TRBV10-3 to TRBJ1-1, with D possibly TRBD1 on 5 matching bases. The CDR3 has 12 residues. Trimming took 2 bases from V and 13 from J, leaving 14 bases between them. Germline V gene lookup returns CDR1 ENHRY and CDR2 SYGVKD. CDR3 nucleotides: TGTGCCATCAGTGAGGCTACAGGTTACTATTTCTTT. It encodes CAISEATGYYFF.

This clone showed up just a few times. The chain couples TRBV9 to TRBJ1-5; 8 bases align to TRBD1. V shed 3 bases, J shed 6 bases, and the junction held 11 bases outside the gene matches. The CDR3 covers 16 residues. Germline values: CDR1 SGDLS, CDR2 YYNGEE. CDR3 sequence: CASSATDREKGQPQHF. The CDR3 nucleotides are TGTGCCAGCAGCGCCACGGACAGGGAAAAGGGTCAGCCCCAGCATTTT.

The rearrangement links TRBV27 to TRBJ2-2; 10 nucleotides agree with TRBD1. This CDR3 has 18 residues. Germline-derived CDR1 and CDR2 are MNHEY and SMNVEV (reference sequence). With 5 bases clipped from V and 5 bases from J, the junction kept 14 bases outside the gene matches. The CDR3 protein is CASSHLSVGTGETGELFF. The CDR3 nucleotides read TGTGCCAGCAGTCATCTATCGGTAGGGACAGGGGAAACCGGGGAGCTGTTTTTT.

The chain couples TRBV6-5 to TRBJ2-7, with D tentatively TRBD1 (6 bases). Trimming removed 0 bases at V and 0 bases at J, with 12 bases between. CDR3 length equals 16 residues. Per the germline V gene, CDR1 is MNHEY and CDR2 is SVGAGI. CDR3 in amino acids: CASSYSGTRGSYEQYF. In DNA form, the CDR3 reads TGTGCCAGCAGTTACTCTGGGACACGGGGCTCCTACGAGCAGTACTTC.

The V and J genes are TRBV14 and TRBJ1-3, with D unclear. CDR3 length: 15 residues. Trimming cost V 2 bases and J 5 bases, with 13 bases left between them. Germline V gives CDR1 SGHDN, CDR2 FVKESK. The CDR3 here is CASSQRGGFRNTIYF. DNA of the CDR3: TGTGCCAGCAGCCAACGCGGAGGGTTCCGAAACACCATATATTTT.

The chain carries TRBV5-4 and TRBJ1-3; D perhaps matches TRBD1 (5 bases). V lost 0 bases and J lost 0, with 7 bases in between. From germline, CDR1 is SGHNT and CDR2 YYREEE (reference sequence). The CDR3 contains 15 residues. This chain's CDR3 is CASSLGTTSGNTIYF. As DNA, the CDR3 is TGTGCCAGCAGCTTGGGGACAACCTCTGGAAACACCATATATTTT.

J is TRBJ1-6 and V is TRBV18, with TRBD1 matching 9 bases. J was trimmed by 7 bases and V by 6 bases; bases with no gene match: 7. The germline V gene has CDR1 KGHSH and CDR2 LQKENI. This CDR3 spans 15 amino acids. The CDR3 DNA sequence: TGTGCCAGCTCCCTACAGGGGGCGTTGAATTCACCCCTCCACTTT. Residues: CASSLQGALNSPLHF. The full variable domain, completed using reference TRBV18 and TRBJ1-6, is NAGVMQNPRHLVRRRGQEARLRCSPMKGHSHVYWYRQLPEEGLKFMVYLQKENIIDESGMPKERFSAEFPKEGPSILRIQQVVRGDSAAYFCASSLQGALNSPLHFGNGTRLTVT.

V gene TRBV5-1 combines with J gene TRBJ1-1; 9 bases agree with TRBD1. The CDR3 runs to 13 residues. V lost 4 bases, J lost 4 bases, and 2 bases stayed unmatched. Germline assignment: CDR1 SGHRS and CDR2 YFSETQ. Here the CDR3 reads CASSTDRGTEAFF. The DNA for the CDR3 is TGCGCCAGCAGCACGGACAGGGGCACTGAAGCTTTCTTT.

The J gene is TRBJ2-7, the V gene TRBV28, with 7 bases fitting TRBD2. CDR1 is MDHEN and CDR2 is SYDVKM in the germline V gene. V shed 3 bases and J 4 bases; nucleotides not matched to a gene: 9. The CDR3 consists of 15 residues. The chain's CDR3 is CASSFDRLAGYEQYF. The DNA for the CDR3 is TGTGCCAGCAGTTTCGACCGACTAGCCGGATACGAGCAGTACTTC.

The rearrangement links TRBV18 to TRBJ1-5; D ambiguous. The germline V and J ends were trimmed by 3 bases and 4 bases, with 16 bases remaining between them. Germline V gives CDR1 KGHSH, CDR2 LQKENI. This CDR3 has 16 amino acids. The CDR3 loop reads CASSPEVGGRNQPQHF. CDR3 DNA sequence: TGTGCCAGCTCACCGGAGGTCGGAGGGAGGAATCAGCCCCAGCATTTT. Full variable domain (rest looked up from reference TRBV18 and TRBJ1-5): NAGVMQNPRHLVRRRGQEARLRCSPMKGHSHVYWYRQLPEEGLKFMVYLQKENIIDESGMPKERFSAEFPKEGPSILRIQQVVRGDSAAYFCASSPEVGGRNQPQHFGDGTRLSIL.

This chain uses TRBV5-1 with TRBJ1-3; 7 bases are a match to TRBD1. Germline V lookup: CDR1 SGHRS, CDR2 YFSETQ. The junction had 8 bases not matched to a gene; V was cut back by 4 bases and J by 4 bases. The CDR3 has 15 residues. Here the CDR3 reads CASSPLPGGGNTIYF. The CDR3 DNA is TGCGCCAGCAGCCCCCTCCCAGGGGGGGGAAACACCATATATTTT. Based on the CDR3 plus reference TRBV5-1 and TRBJ1-3, the full variable domain is KAGVTQTPRYLIKTRGQQVTLSCSPISGHRSVSWYQQTPGQGLQFLFEYFSETQRNKGNFPGRFSGRQFSNSRSEMNVSTLELGDSALYLCASSPLPGGGNTIYFGEGSWLTVV.

The chain is built from TRBV7-2 and TRBJ2-7; the D gene is possibly TRBD2 (5 bases). This CDR3 has 16 residues. Trimming shortened V by 4 bases and J by 2 bases, and 18 bases separated the two germline ends. Germline assignment: CDR1 SGHTA and CDR2 FQGNSA. The CDR3 is CASSSPPWTPPYEQYF. CDR3 in DNA: TGTGCCAGCAGCTCACCCCCATGGACTCCGCCCTACGAGCAGTACTTC. The complete variable domain, with remaining parts taken from reference TRBV7-2 and TRBJ2-7, reads GAGVSQSPSNKVTEKGKDVELRCDPISGHTALYWYRQSLGQGLEFLIYFQGNSAPDKSGLPSDRFSAERTGGSVSTLTIQRTQQEDSAVYLCASSSPPWTPPYEQYFGPGTRLTVT.

The chain carries TRBV19 and TRBJ1-1; perhaps TRBD1 as D (5 bases). The CDR3 has 14 amino acids. The germline V gene encodes CDR1 LNHDA and CDR2 SQIVND (reference sequence). V lost 5 bases and J lost 0, with 10 bases in between. In DNA form, the CDR3 reads TGTGCCAGTAGTCTCCAGGGAATGAACACTGAAGCTTTCTTT. Encoded protein: CASSLQGMNTEAFF. The complete variable domain, with remaining parts taken from reference TRBV19 and TRBJ1-1, reads DGGITQSPKYLFRKEGQNVTLSCEQNLNHDAMYWYRQDPGQGLRLIYYSQIVNDFQKGDIAEGYSVSREKKESFPLTVTSAQKNPTAFYLCASSLQGMNTEAFFGQGTRLTVV.